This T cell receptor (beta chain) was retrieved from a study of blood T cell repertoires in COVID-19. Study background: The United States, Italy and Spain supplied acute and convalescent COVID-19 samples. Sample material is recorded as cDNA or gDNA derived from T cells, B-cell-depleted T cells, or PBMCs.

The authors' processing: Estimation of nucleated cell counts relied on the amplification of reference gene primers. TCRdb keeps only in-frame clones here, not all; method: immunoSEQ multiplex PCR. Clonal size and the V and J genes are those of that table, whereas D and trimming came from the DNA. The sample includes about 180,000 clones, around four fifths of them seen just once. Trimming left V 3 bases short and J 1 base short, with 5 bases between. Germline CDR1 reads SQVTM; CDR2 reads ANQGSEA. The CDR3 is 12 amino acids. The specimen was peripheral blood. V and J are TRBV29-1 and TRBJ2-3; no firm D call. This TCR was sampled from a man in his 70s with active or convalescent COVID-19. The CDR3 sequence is CSVEAGTDTQYF. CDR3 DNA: TGCAGCGTTGAGGCAGGCACAGATACGCAGTATTTT.